Below are 32 T cell receptor beta chains sequenced from a single sample in a study of monozygotic twins with inflammatory bowel disease. TCRdb reprocessed the 5' RACE reads and keeps a single row for each CDR3 protein, giving no DNA. Across 420,000 or so distinct CDR3 sequences, the top ten clones capture 2% to 3% of the sample. Sequenced input: blood. These receptors all come from a human donor with ulcerative colitis or Crohn's disease, or a healthy co-twin of an affected twin (not recorded which).

The chain is built from TRBV20-1 and TRBJ2-5; without DNA, the TCRdb call of TRBD2 cannot be checked. CDR1 and CDR2 from the germline V gene are DFQATT and SNEGSKA (reference sequence). The CDR3 contains 13 residues. CDR3: CSARVLAGRDQYF.

The rearrangement joins TRBV9 to TRBJ1-3. CDR1 and CDR2 (germline): SGDLS, YYNGEE. The CDR3 spans 15 residues. The CDR3 sequence is CASSGGRYSGNTIYF.

The genes are TRBV5-1 and TRBJ2-1; TCRdb's D call of TRBD1 is untestable without DNA. The CDR3 sequence is 13 residues long. In germline, CDR1 is SGHRS, CDR2 YFSETQ. The chain's CDR3 is CASSTGQEGEQFF.

The V and J genes are TRBV29-1 and TRBJ1-1; no DNA is available, so the TRBD1 call from TCRdb remains unchecked. The CDR3 is 13 residues long. Germline V CDR1 and CDR2: SQVTM, ANQGSEA. The CDR3 protein is CSATGRENTEAFF.

The J gene is TRBJ2-5, the V gene TRBV5-1; TCRdb proposes TRBD1, but this gene call is untestable without DNA. In germline, CDR1 is SGHRS, CDR2 YFSETQ. The CDR3 spans 16 residues. The CDR3 reads CASSLGDKGGQETQYF.

This rearrangement joins TRBV7-9 to TRBJ2-7; TCRdb selects TRBD1, and the lack of DNA leaves this call unchecked. The CDR3 has 13 amino acids. Looked up from germline, CDR1 is SEHNR and CDR2 is FQNEAQ (reference sequence). The CDR3 spells CASSRLGPYEQYF.

This sequence joins TRBV6-1 and TRBJ2-2; TCRdb calls TRBD1, which cannot be checked without DNA. The length of the CDR3 is 15 residues. Per germline, CDR1 MNHNS and CDR2 SASEGT. The CDR3 spells CASSPQGLNTGELFF.

The rearrangement uses TRBV7-2 and TRBJ1-6. The CDR3 is made up of 12 amino acids. Germline V gene sequence: CDR1 SGHTA, CDR2 FQGNSA. CDR3 protein: CASSEGKLPLHF.

This chain connects TRBV5-1 to TRBJ1-2. The length of the CDR3 is 14 residues. Germline assignment: CDR1 SGHRS and CDR2 YFSETQ. This CDR3 reads CASSTGSAGYGYTF.

The chain carries TRBV2 and TRBJ2-7; TCRdb's D gene call, TRBD2, goes unchecked for lack of DNA. Germline CDR1 SNHLY, CDR2 FYNNEI. CDR3 length: 18 residues. CDR3 residues: CASSEVKLASGSTYEQYF.

The chain links TRBV28 to TRBJ1-2. Germline CDR1 is MDHEN and CDR2 is SYDVKM. This CDR3 has 12 residues. This CDR3 reads CASSLIGYGYTF.

The J gene is TRBJ2-3, the V gene TRBV20-1; TCRdb calls TRBD2, which cannot be checked without DNA. The CDR3 extends over 12 amino acids. Germline V lookup: CDR1 DFQATT, CDR2 SNEGSKA (reference sequence). This CDR3 is CTSGLHTDTQYF.

The genes are TRBV5-1 and TRBJ1-1; as DNA is missing, the TRBD1 call by TCRdb cannot be tested. The germline V gene encodes CDR1 SGHRS and CDR2 YFSETQ. This CDR3 has 14 residues. Here the CDR3 reads CASSLAGLPTEAFF.

The chain combines TRBV6-1 with TRBJ2-1; TCRdb lists TRBD1, though no DNA is available to test this call. The CDR3 totals 15 residues. Germline lookup yields CDR1 MNHNS and CDR2 SASEGT. This CDR3 is CASSESGRRPNEQFF.

The V and J genes are TRBV20-1 and TRBJ1-5. The CDR3 runs to 15 residues. Per germline, CDR1 DFQATT and CDR2 SNEGSKA (reference sequence). This CDR3 is CSASPGGNSNQPQHF.

The rearrangement links TRBV5-1 to TRBJ2-6; TCRdb lists TRBD1, though no DNA is available to test this call. This CDR3 contains 18 residues. Per germline, CDR1 SGHRS and CDR2 YFSETQ. This chain's CDR3 is CASSSLQGILAGANVLTF.

The chain recombines TRBV30 with TRBJ2-1; the TRBD2 assignment by TCRdb is unverifiable without DNA. Germline CDR1 is GTSNPN and CDR2 is SVGIG (reference sequence). The CDR3 has 15 residues. CDR3 sequence: CAWDPGIGSYNEQFF.

The J gene is TRBJ1-1, the V gene TRBV18; the TCRdb call, TRBD1, lacks DNA for checking. Germline V gene sequence: CDR1 KGHSH, CDR2 LQKENI. There are 16 residues in the CDR3. CDR3 in amino acids: CASSQTRGGLNTEAFF.

The chain carries TRBV3-1 and TRBJ1-6. The CDR3 has 15 residues. CDR1 and CDR2 from the germline V gene are LGHDT and YNNKEL (reference sequence). This chain's CDR3 is CASSQVGMGNSPLHF.

The J gene is TRBJ2-1, the V gene TRBV24-1; without DNA, the TCRdb call of TRBD1 cannot be checked. Germline V lookup: CDR1 KGHDR, CDR2 SFDVKD. The CDR3 runs 16 residues. CDR3 residues: CATSRLPGQGTNEQFF.

The chain links TRBV14 to TRBJ2-2. CDR1 is SGHDN and CDR2 is FVKESK in the germline V gene. The CDR3 covers 13 residues. The chain's CDR3 is CASSQLRTGELFF.

This sequence joins TRBV28 and TRBJ2-2; TCRdb outputs TRBD2, but without DNA this stays unchecked. Germline V gene data show CDR1 as MDHEN and CDR2 as SYDVKM. The CDR3 covers 16 residues. The CDR3 spells CASSLYGGRATGELFF.

V is TRBV10-3 and J is TRBJ2-5. Per germline, CDR1 ENHRY and CDR2 SYGVKD. The CDR3 extends over 14 amino acids. The CDR3 region is CAISEPTGRETQYF.

V is TRBV7-9 and J is TRBJ1-2; checking the TCRdb D call of TRBD1 is not possible without DNA. This CDR3 comprises 17 residues. Germline CDR1 and CDR2: SEHNR and FQNEAQ (reference sequence). CDR3 loop: CASSSPPWGRGDYGYTF.

The chain uses TRBV7-9 and TRBJ2-5; as DNA is missing, the TRBD1 call by TCRdb cannot be tested. Germline lookup yields CDR1 SEHNR and CDR2 FQNEAQ (reference sequence). The CDR3 extends over 14 amino acids. CDR3 in amino acids: CASSKDILGETQYF.

The chain recombines TRBV20-1 with TRBJ1-6. The germline V gene encodes CDR1 DFQATT and CDR2 SNEGSKA (reference sequence). The CDR3 covers 14 residues. The CDR3 here is CSAQGSSYNSPLHF.

This chain uses TRBV7-3 with TRBJ1-5; the D call from TCRdb, TRBD1, cannot be confirmed without DNA. Germline V gene sequence: CDR1 SGHTA, CDR2 FQGTGA. This CDR3 is built from 16 residues. This chain's CDR3 is CASSLWDGDSNQPQHF.

This sequence joins TRBV5-4 and TRBJ2-7; the TRBD1 assignment by TCRdb is unverifiable without DNA. CDR3 length: 16 residues. CDR1 is SGHNT, CDR2 YYREEE, per germline (reference sequence). The CDR3 protein is CASSPFPGSPDYEQYF.

V gene TRBV7-9 combines with J gene TRBJ2-2. The germline V gene encodes CDR1 SEHNR and CDR2 FQNEAQ (reference sequence). This CDR3 is 12 amino acids long. The CDR3 spells CASSPKVEELFF.

V is TRBV18 and J is TRBJ2-7; as DNA is missing, the TRBD1 call by TCRdb cannot be tested. The length of the CDR3 is 16 residues. Germline V CDR1 and CDR2: KGHSH, LQKENI. The CDR3 reads CASSQRRDRVSYEQYF.

The V call is TRBV7-8, the J call TRBJ1-1. The CDR3 is 12 amino acids. Germline assignment: CDR1 SGHVS and CDR2 FQNEAQ. The CDR3 spells CASSLVRAEAFF.

The chain links TRBV7-3 to TRBJ2-3; the D call from TCRdb, TRBD1, cannot be confirmed without DNA. The CDR3 consists of 15 residues. Germline V gene data show CDR1 as SGHTA and CDR2 as FQGTGA. CDR3 amino acids: CASSNPGQGTDTQYF.